This T cell receptor (beta chain) comes out of a study of blood T cell repertoires in COVID-19. As for the study in general: Italy, Spain and the United States were the sources of the convalescent and acute COVID-19 samples.

Sequenced by immunoSEQ multiplex PCR; TCRdb stores in-frame clones only, minus some. The table shows about 240,000 clones, with more than 85% occurring only once. Germline V lookup: CDR1 MDHEN, CDR2 SYDVKM. CDR3 size: 18 residues. Germline trimming cut 7 bases from V and 0 bases from J; bases unmatched to any gene: 13. Cohort 3 donors were reported recovered after two negative PCRs, clearance, or symptom resolution. The chain carries TRBV28 and TRBJ1-4, with 8 bases lining up with TRBD1. This sequence originates from a woman aged 25 to 39 who had recovered from COVID-19. The sample was PBMCs or T cells enriched from blood (not recorded which). This CDR3 is CASKVPGGPGATNEKLFF. DNA for the CDR3: TGTGCCAGCAAGGTGCCAGGGGGCCCGGGAGCAACTAATGAAAAACTGTTTTTT.